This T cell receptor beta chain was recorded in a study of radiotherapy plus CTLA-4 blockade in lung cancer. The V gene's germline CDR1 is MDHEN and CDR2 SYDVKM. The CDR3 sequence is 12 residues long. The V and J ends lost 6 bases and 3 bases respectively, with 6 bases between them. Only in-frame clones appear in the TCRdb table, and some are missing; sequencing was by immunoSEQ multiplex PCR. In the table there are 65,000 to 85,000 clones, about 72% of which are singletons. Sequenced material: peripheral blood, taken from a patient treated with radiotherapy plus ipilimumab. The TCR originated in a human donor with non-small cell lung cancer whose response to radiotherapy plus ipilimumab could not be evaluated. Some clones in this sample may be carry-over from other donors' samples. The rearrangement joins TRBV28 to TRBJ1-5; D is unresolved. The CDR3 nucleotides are TGTGCCAGCAGCGGGAACAATCAGCCCCAGCATTTT. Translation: CASSGNNQPQHF. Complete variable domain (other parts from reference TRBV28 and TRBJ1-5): DVKVTQSSRYLVKRTGEKVFLECVQDMDHENMFWYRQDPGLGLRLIYFSYDVKMKEKGDIPEGYSVSREKKERFSLILESASTNQTSMYLCASSGNNQPQHFGDGTRLSIL.